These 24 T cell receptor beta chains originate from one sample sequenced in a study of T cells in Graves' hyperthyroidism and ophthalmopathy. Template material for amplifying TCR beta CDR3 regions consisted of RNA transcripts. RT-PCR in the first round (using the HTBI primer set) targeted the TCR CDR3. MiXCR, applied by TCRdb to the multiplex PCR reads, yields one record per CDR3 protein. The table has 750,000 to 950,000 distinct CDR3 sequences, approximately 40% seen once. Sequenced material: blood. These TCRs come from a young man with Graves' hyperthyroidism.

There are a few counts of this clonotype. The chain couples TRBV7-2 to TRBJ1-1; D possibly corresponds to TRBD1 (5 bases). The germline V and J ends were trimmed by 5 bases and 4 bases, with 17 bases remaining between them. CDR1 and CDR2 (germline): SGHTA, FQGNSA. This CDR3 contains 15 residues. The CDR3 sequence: CASSLGRVRRTEAFF. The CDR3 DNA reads TGTGCCAGCAGCCTGGGCAGGGTCCGGCGCACTGAAGCTTTCTTT.

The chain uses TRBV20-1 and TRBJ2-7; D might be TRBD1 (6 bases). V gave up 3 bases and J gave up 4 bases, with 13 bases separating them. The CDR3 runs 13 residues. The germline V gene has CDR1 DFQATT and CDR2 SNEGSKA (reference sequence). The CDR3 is CSASSGERYEQYF. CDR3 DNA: TGCAGTGCTAGCTCAGGGGAGAGATACGAGCAGTACTTC.

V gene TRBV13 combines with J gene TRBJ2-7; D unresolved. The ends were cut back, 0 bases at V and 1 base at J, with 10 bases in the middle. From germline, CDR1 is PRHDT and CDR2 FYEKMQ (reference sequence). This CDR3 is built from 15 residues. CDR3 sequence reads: CASSLGKTASYEQYF. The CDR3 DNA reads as TGTGCCAGCAGCTTAGGAAAGACGGCGTCCTACGAGCAGTACTTC.

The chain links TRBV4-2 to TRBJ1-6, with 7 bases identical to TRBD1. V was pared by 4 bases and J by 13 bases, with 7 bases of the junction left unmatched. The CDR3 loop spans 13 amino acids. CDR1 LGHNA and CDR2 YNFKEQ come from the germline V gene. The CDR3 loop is CASSPSTGDPLHF. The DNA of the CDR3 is TGTGCCAGCAGCCCCTCTACAGGGGACCCCCTCCACTTT.

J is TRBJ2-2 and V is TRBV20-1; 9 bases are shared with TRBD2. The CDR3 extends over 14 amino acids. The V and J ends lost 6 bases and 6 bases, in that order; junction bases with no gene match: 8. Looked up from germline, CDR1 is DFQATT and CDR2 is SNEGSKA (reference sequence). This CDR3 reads CSASHLAGPGELFF. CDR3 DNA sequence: TGCAGTGCCTCCCACCTAGCGGGGCCCGGGGAGCTGTTTTTT.

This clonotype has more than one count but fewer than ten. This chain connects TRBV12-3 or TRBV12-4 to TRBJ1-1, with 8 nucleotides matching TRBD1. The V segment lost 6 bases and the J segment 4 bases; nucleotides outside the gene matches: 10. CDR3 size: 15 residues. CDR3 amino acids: CASSSRDRFGTEAFF. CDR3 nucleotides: TGTGCCAGCAGCAGCCGGGACAGGTTTGGCACTGAAGCTTTCTTT.

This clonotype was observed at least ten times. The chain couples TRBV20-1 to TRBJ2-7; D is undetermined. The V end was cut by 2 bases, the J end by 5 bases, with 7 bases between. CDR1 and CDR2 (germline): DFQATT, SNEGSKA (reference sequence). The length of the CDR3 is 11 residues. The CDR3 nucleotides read TGCAGTGCTAGATCAAGTGACGAGCAGTACTTC. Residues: CSARSSDEQYF.

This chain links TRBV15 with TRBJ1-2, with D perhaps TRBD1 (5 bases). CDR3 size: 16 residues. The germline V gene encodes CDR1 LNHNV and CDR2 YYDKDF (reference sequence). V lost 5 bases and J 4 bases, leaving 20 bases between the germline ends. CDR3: CATSGTVKGASYGYTF. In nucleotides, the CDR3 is TGTGCCACCAGCGGGACGGTGAAAGGGGCCAGCTATGGCTACACCTTC.

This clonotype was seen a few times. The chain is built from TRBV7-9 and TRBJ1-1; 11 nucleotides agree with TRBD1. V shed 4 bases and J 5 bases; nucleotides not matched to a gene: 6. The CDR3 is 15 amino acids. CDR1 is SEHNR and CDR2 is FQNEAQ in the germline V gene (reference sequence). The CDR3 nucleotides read TGTGCCAGCAGCTCAAGGACAGGGGGCGCGACTGAAGCTTTCTTT. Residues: CASSSRTGGATEAFF.

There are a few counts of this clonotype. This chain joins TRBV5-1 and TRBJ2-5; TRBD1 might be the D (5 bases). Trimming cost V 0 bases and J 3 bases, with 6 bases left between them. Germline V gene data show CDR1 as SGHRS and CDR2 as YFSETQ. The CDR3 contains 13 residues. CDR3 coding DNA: TGCGCCAGCAGCTTGGTGGACAAAGAGACCCAGTACTTC. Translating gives CASSLVDKETQYF.

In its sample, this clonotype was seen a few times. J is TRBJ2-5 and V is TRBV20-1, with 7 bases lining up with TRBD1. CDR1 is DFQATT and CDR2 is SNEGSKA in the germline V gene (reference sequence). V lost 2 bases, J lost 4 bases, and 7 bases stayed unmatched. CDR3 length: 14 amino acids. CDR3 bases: TGCAGTGCTAGACTCCGGACAGGAACAGAGACCCAGTACTTC. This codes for CSARLRTGTETQYF.

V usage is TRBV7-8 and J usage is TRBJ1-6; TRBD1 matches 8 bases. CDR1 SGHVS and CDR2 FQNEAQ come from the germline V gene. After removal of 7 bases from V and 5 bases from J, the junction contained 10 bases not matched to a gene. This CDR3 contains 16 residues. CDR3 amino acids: CASKLNQGANNSPLHF. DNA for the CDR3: TGTGCCAGCAAACTAAACCAGGGGGCCAATAATTCACCCCTCCACTTT. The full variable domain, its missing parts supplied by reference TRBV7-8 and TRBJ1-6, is GAGVSQSPRYKVAKRGQDVALRCDPISGHVSLFWYQQALGQGPEFLTYFQNEAQLDKSGLPSDRFFAERPEGSVSTLKIQRTQQEDSAVYLCASKLNQGANNSPLHFGNGTRLTVT.

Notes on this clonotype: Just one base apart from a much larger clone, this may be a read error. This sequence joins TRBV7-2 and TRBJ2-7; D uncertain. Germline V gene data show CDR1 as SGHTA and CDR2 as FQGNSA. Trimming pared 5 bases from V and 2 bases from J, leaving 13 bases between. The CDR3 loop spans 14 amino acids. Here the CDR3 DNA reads TGTGCCAGCAGCCCCACGGAAGGACCCTACGAGCAGTACTTC. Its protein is CASSPTEGPYEQYF.

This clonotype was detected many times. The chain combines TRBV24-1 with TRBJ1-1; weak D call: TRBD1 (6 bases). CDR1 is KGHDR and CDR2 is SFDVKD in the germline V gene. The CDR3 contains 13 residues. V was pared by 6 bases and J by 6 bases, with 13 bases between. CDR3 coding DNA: TGTGCCACCAGTACGGGACACAGCTCTGAAGCTTTCTTT. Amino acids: CATSTGHSSEAFF.

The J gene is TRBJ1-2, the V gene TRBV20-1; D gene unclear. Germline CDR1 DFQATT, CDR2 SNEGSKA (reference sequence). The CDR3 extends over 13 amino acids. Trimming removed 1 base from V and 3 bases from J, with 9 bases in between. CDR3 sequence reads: CSARVPQYYGYTF. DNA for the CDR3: TGCAGTGCTAGAGTACCACAGTACTATGGCTACACCTTC.

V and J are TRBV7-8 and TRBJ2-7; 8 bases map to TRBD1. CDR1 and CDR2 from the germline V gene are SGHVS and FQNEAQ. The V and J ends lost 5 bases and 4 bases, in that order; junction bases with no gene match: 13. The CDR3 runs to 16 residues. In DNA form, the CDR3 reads TGTGCCAGCAGCCCCCCCGCTCCGGGACAGGAGTACGAGCAGTACTTC. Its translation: CASSPPAPGQEYEQYF.

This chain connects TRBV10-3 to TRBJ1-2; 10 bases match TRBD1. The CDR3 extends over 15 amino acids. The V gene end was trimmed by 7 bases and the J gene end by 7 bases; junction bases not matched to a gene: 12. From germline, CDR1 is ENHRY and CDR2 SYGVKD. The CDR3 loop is CAIKTGGRGILGYTF. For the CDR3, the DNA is TGTGCCATCAAGACAGGGGGCAGGGGGATTCTTGGCTACACCTTC.

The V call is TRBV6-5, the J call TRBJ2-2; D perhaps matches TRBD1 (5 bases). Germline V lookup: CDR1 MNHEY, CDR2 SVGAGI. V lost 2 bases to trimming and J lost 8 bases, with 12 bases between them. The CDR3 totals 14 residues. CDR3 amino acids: CASSYGASQGELFF. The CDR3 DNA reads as TGTGCCAGCAGTTACGGGGCATCTCAAGGGGAGCTGTTTTTT.

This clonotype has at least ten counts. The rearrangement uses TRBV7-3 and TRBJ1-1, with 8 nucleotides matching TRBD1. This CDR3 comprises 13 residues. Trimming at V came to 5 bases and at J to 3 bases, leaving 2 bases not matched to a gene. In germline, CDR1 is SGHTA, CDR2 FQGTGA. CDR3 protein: CASSPQGDTEAFF. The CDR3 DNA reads TGTGCCAGCAGCCCACAGGGGGACACTGAAGCTTTCTTT.

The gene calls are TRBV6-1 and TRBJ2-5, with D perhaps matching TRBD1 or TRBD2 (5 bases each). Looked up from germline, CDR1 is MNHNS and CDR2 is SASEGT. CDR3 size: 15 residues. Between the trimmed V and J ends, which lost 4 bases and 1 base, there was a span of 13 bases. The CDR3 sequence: CASSAPAGTQETQYF. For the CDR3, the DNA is TGTGCCAGCAGTGCCCCAGCAGGGACCCAAGAGACCCAGTACTTC.

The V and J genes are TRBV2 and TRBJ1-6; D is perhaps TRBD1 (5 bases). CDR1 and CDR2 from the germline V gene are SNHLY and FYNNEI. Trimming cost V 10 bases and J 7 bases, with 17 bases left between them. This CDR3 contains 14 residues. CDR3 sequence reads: CATFVEGPNSPLHF. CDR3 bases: TGTGCCACCTTCGTCGAGGGGCCGAATTCACCCCTCCACTTT. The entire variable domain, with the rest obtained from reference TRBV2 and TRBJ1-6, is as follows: EPEVTQTPSHQVTQMGQEVILRCVPISNHLYFYWYRQILGQKVEFLVSFYNNEISEKSEIFDDQFSVERPDGSNFTLKIRSTKLEDSAMYFCATFVEGPNSPLHFGNGTRLTVT.

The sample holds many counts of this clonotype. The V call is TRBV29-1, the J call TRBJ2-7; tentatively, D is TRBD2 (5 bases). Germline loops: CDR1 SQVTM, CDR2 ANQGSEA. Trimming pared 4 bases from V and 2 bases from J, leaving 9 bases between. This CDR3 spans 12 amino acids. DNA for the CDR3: TGCAGCGTTGCCAGCGGAACCTACGAGCAGTACTTC. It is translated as CSVASGTYEQYF.

CDR3 region: CASSFDMGGIQETQYF. The CDR3 DNA reads as TGTGCCAGCAGTTTTGATATGGGGGGCATCCAAGAGACCCAGTACTTC. The chain has TRBV5-4 and TRBJ2-5; D possibly matches TRBD1 or TRBD2 (6 bases each). Trimming removed 5 bases at V and 1 base at J, with 18 bases between. Per germline, CDR1 SGHNT and CDR2 YYREEE (reference sequence). The CDR3 covers 16 residues.

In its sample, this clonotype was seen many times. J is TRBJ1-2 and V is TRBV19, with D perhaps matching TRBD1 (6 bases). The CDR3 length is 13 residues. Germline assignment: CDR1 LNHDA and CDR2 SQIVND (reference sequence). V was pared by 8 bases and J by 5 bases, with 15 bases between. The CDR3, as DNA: TGTGCCAGTCGTTCGGACAGTCGGTATGGCTACACCTTC. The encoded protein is CASRSDSRYGYTF.